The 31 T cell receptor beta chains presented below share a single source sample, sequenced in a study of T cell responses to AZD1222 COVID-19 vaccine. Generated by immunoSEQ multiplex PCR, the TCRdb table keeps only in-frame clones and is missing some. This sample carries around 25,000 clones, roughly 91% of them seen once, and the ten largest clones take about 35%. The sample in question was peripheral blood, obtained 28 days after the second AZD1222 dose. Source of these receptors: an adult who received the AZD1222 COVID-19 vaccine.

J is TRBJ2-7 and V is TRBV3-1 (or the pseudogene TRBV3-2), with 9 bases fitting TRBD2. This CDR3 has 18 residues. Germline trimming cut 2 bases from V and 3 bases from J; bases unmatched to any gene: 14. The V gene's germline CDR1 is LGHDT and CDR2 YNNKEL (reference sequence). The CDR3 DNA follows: TGTGCCAGCAGCCAAAGGAGTCTAGCGGGACTAATGCTCTACGAGCAGTACTTC. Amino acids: CASSQRSLAGLMLYEQYF.

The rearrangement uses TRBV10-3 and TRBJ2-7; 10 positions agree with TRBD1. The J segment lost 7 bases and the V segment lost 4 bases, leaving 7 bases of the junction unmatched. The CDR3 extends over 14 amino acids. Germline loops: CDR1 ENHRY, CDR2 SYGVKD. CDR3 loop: CAISAGQGVWEQYF. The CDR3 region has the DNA TGTGCCATCAGTGCAGGACAGGGGGTTTGGGAGCAGTACTTC.

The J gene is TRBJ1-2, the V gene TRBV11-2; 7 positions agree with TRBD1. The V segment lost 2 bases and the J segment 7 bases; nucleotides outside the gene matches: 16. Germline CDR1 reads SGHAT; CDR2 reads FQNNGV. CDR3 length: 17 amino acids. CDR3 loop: CASSLNRETGFSRGYTF. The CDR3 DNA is TGTGCCAGCAGCTTAAATCGGGAGACAGGGTTTTCTCGTGGCTACACCTTC.

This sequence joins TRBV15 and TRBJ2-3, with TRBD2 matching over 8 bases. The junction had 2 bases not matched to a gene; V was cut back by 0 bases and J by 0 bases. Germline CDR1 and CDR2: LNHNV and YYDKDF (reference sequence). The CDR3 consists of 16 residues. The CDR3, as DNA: TGTGCCACCAGCAGAGATCTAGCGGGCAGCACAGATACGCAGTATTTT. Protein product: CATSRDLAGSTDTQYF.

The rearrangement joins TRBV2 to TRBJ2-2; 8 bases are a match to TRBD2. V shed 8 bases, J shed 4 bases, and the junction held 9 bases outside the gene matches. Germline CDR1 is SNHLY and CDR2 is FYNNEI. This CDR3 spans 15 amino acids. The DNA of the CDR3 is TGTGCCAGCTTCGGGGCGGGGGGCCCCACCGGGGAGCTGTTTTTT. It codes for CASFGAGGPTGELFF.

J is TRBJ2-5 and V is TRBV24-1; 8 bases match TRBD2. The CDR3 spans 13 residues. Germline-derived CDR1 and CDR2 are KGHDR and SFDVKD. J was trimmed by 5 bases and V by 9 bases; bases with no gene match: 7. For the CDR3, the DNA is TGTGCCACCTCAGGACTAGCTGGGGAGACCCAGTACTTC. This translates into CATSGLAGETQYF.

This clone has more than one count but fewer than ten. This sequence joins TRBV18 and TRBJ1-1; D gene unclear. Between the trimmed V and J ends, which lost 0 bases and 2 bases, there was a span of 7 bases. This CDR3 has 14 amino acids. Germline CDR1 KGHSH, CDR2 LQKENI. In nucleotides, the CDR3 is TGTGCCAGCTCACCACCGTCGGTAAACACTGAAGCTTTCTTT. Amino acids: CASSPPSVNTEAFF. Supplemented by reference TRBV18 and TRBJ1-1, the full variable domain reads NAGVMQNPRHLVRRRGQEARLRCSPMKGHSHVYWYRQLPEEGLKFMVYLQKENIIDESGMPKERFSAEFPKEGPSILRIQQVVRGDSAAYFCASSPPSVNTEAFFGQGTRLTVV.

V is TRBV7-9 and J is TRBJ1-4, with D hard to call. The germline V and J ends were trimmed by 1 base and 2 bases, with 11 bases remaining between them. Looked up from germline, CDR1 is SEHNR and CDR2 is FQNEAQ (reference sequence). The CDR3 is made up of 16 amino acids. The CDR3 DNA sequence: TGTGCCAGCAGCTTAGGCCTCGCCACCACTAATGAAAAACTGTTTTTT. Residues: CASSLGLATTNEKLFF.

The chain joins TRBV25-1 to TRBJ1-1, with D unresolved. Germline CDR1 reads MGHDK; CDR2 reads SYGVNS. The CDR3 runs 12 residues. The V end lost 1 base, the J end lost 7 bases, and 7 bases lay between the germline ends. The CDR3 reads CASSESVGEAFF. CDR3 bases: TGTGCCAGCAGTGAATCAGTGGGTGAAGCTTTCTTT.

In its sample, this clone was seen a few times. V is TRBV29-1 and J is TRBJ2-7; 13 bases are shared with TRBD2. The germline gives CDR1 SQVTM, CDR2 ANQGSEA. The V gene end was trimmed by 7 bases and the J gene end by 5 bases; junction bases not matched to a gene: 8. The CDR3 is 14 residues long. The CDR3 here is CSARTSGSGDEQYF. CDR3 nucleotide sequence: TGCAGCGCCCGGACTAGCGGGAGCGGCGACGAGCAGTACTTC.

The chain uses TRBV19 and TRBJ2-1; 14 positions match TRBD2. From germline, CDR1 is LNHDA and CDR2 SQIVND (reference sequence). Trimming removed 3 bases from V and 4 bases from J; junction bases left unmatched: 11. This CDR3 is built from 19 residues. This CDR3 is CASSISGLAGGSGYNEQFF. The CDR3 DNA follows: TGTGCCAGTAGTATCTCTGGACTAGCGGGAGGTTCGGGTTACAATGAGCAGTTCTTC.

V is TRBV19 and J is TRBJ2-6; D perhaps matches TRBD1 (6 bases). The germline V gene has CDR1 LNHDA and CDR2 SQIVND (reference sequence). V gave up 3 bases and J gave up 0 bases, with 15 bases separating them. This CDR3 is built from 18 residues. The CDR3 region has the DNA TGTGCCAGTAGTATCCGGGACACCTATGGCTCTGGGGCCAACGTCCTGACTTTC. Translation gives CASSIRDTYGSGANVLTF. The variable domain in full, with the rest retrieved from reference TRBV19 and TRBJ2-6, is DGGITQSPKYLFRKEGQNVTLSCEQNLNHDAMYWYRQDPGQGLRLIYYSQIVNDFQKGDIAEGYSVSREKKESFPLTVTSAQKNPTAFYLCASSIRDTYGSGANVLTFGAGSRLTVL.

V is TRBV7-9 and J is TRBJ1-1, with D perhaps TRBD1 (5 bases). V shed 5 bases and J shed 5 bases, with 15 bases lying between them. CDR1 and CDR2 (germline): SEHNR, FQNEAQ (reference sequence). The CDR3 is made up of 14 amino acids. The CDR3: CASSLHGGETEAFF. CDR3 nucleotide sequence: TGTGCCAGCAGCCTTCACGGGGGGGAAACTGAAGCTTTCTTT.

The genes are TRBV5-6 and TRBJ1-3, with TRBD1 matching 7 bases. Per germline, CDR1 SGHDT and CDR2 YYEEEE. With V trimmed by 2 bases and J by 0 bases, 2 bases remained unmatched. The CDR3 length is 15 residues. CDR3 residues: CASSLGDSSGNTIYF. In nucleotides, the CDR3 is TGTGCCAGCAGCTTAGGGGACAGCTCTGGAAACACCATATATTTT.

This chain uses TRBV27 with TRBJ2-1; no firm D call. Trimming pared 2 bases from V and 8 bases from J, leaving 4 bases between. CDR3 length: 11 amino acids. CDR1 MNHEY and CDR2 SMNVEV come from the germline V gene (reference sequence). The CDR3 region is CASSLTDEQFF. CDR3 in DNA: TGTGCCAGCAGTTTAACCGATGAGCAGTTCTTC.

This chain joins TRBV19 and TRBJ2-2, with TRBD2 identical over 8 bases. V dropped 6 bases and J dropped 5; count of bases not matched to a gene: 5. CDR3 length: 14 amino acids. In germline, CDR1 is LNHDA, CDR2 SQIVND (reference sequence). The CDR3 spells CASRILAGTGELFF. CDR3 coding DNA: TGTGCCAGTAGGATCTTAGCGGGAACCGGGGAGCTGTTTTTT.

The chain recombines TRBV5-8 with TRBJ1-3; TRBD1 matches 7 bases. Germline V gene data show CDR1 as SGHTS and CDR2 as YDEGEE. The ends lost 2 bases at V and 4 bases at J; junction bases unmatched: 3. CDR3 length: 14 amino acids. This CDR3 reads CASSLQGLGNTIYF. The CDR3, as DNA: TGTGCCAGCAGCTTACAGGGGTTGGGAAACACCATATATTTT.

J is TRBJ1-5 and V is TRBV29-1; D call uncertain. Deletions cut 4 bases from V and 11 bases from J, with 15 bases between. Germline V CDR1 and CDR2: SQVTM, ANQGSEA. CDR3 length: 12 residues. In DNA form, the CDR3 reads TGCAGCGTTGGAGGTATGGAGGGCGCCCAGCATTTT. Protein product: CSVGGMEGAQHF.

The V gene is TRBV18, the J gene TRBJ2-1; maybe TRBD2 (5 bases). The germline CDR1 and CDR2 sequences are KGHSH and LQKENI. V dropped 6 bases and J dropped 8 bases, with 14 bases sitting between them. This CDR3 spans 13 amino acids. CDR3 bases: TGTGCCAGCTCTCTATATGAGGAGGATGAGCAGTTCTTC. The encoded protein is CASSLYEEDEQFF.

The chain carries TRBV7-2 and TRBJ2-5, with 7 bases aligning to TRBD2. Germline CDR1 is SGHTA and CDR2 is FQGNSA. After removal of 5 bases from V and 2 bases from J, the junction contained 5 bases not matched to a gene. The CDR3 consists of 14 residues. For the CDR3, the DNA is TGTGCCAGCAGCGCTAGCGGAATACAAGAGACCCAGTACTTC. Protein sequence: CASSASGIQETQYF.

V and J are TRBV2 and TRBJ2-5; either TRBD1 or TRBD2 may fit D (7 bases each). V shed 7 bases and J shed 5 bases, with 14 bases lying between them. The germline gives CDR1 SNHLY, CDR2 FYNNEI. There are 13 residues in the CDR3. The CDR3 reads CASNGEGAETQYF. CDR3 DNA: TGTGCCAGCAATGGGGAGGGGGCTGAGACCCAGTACTTC.

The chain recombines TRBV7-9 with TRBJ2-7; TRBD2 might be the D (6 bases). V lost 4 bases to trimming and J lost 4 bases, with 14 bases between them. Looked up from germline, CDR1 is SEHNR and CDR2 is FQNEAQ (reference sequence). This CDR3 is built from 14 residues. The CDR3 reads CASSSGLDRYEQYF. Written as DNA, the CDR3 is TGTGCCAGCAGCTCGGGACTGGATCGTTACGAGCAGTACTTC.

In nucleotides, the CDR3 is TGTGCCAGCAGTTCTGACAGACCTAACTATGGCTACACCTTC. It codes for CASSSDRPNYGYTF. V gene TRBV28 combines with J gene TRBJ1-2, with D maybe TRBD1 (5 bases). Germline CDR1 MDHEN, CDR2 SYDVKM. V was pared by 4 bases and J by 0 bases, with 9 bases between. The CDR3 contains 14 residues.

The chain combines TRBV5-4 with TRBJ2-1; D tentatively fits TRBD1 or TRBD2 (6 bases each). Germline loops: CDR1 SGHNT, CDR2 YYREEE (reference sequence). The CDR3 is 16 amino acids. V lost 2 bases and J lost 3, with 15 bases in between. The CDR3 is CASSLGGSALYNEQFF. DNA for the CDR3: TGTGCCAGCAGCTTAGGGGGGAGCGCCCTCTACAATGAGCAGTTCTTC.

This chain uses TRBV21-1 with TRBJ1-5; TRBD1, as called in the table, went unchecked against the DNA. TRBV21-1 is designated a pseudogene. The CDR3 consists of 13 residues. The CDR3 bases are TGTGCCAGCCGAAGGGGTAGCAATCAGCCCCAGCATTTT. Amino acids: CASRRGSNQPQHF.

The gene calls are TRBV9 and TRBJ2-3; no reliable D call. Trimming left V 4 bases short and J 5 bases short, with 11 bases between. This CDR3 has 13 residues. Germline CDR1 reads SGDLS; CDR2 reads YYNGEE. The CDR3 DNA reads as TGTGCCAGCAGCTCTTTCTCACAAGATACGCAGTATTTT. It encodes CASSSFSQDTQYF.

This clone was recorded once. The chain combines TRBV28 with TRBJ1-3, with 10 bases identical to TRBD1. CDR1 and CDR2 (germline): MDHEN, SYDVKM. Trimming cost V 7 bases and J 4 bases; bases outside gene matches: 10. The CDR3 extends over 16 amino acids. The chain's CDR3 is CASTSMGTGDGNTIYF. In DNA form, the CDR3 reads TGTGCCAGCACCTCTATGGGGACAGGGGACGGAAACACCATATATTTT.

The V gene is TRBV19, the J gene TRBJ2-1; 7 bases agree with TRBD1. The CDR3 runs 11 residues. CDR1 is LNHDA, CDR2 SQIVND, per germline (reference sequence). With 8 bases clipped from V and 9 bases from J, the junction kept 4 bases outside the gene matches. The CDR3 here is CASGYRGEQFF. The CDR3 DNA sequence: TGTGCCAGTGGCTACAGGGGTGAGCAGTTCTTC.

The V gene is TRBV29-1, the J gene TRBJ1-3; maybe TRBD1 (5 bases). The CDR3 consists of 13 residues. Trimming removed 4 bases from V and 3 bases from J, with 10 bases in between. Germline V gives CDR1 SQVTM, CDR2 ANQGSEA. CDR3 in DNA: TGCAGCGTTGGGCTAGGGGTTGGAAACACCATATATTTT. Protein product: CSVGLGVGNTIYF.

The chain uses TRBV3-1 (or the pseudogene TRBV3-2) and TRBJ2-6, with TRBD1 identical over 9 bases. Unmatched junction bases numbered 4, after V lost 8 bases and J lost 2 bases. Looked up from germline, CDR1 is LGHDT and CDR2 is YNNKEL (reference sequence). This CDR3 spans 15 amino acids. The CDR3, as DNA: TGTGCCAGCCGACAGGGGGTCACTGGGGCCAACGTCCTGACTTTC. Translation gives CASRQGVTGANVLTF.

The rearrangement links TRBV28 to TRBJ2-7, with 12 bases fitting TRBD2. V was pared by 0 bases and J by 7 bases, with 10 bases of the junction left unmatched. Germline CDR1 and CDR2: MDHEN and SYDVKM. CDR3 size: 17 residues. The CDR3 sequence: CASSLWVLAGGPGEQYF. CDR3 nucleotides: TGTGCCAGCAGTTTATGGGTTCTAGCGGGAGGGCCGGGGGAGCAGTACTTC.